This T cell receptor (beta chain) was captured in a study of Ad26.COV2.S vaccination and SARS-CoV-2 variants. Study information: By the intramuscular route, Ad26.COV2.S was given once, or twice 56 days apart. General study results and limits: The study found similar non-spike TCR breadth in vaccine and placebo recipients.

The treatment: around 19 received Ad26.COV2.S at low or high dose, single or two shots; roughly 5 received placebo; per-sample allocation not given. Following the first vaccine or placebo injection, samples were taken on day 63. This clone has just a few counts. Its target is not known. TCRdb's table, derived via immunoSEQ multiplex PCR, lists solely in-frame clones and lacks some. In the table there are roughly 320,000 clones, around 85% of which are singletons. The length of the CDR3 is 14 residues. Germline V lookup: CDR1 SGHTA, CDR2 FQGNSA. V lost 6 bases, J lost 3 bases, and 5 bases stayed unmatched.

Sample: peripheral blood, taken in a trial of Ad26.COV2.S vaccine versus placebo. This chain connects TRBV7-2 to TRBJ1-2, with 9 bases lining up with TRBD1. The source is a person aged 18-65 years who received the Ad26.COV2.S COVID-19 vaccine or a placebo. CDR3 DNA: TGTGCCAGCAGGATTCGGGACAGGGACTATGGCTACACCTTC. This encodes CASRIRDRDYGYTF.